This T cell receptor beta chain was identified in a study of shared clonotypes between healthy human individuals. Study-level points and caveats: Clonotype sharing among donors was expected to depend on sequencing depth.

Germline-derived CDR1 and CDR2 are SGHDT and YYEEEE. The CDR3 sequence is 13 residues long. Bulk PBMC genomic DNA spanned ten immunoSEQ deep plates. Assay: immunoSEQ multiplex PCR; the TCRdb copy retains only in-frame clones and omits some. Of roughly 450,000 clones in the sample, about four fifths were seen once. In regard to this clone: Antigen unknown.

Sequencing input: PBMCs. V and J are TRBV5-6 and TRBJ2-5; weak D call: TRBD2 (5 bases). The J call may not be correct, given that the DNA end is closer to TRBJ2-7. The clonotype comes from a woman in her 40s in good health. Some clones in this sample may be carry-over from other donors' samples. As DNA, the CDR3 is TGTGCCAGCAGCCGATACGGACTCTCCGAGCAGTACTTC. This codes for CASSRYGLSEQYF.